This T cell receptor beta chain was captured by sequencing in a study of immune cell composition in non-small cell lung cancer. This clone was found a few times. Its antigen is currently unknown. Repertoires were generated with immunoSEQ multiplex PCR, while TCRdb's copy carries only in-frame clones and drops some. The profile shows about 9,000 clones, 76% of them singletons. The CDR3 runs 13 residues. Germline CDR1 and CDR2: SGHAT and FQNNGV. V was clipped by 1 base and J by 7 bases, with 8 bases between them. The study's findings and limits: Adenocarcinomas with higher top tumour-associated clone frequency had more reactive TILs. Squamous lung tumours showed higher top 10 clone scores and clonality than adenocarcinomas.

The sequenced material came from lung tumor tissue. This TCR derives from a human donor with non-small cell lung cancer. The chain recombines TRBV11-2 with TRBJ2-1; no reliable D call. The CDR3 nucleotides are TGTGCCAGCAGCTTAGTGGGTGGGAATGAGCAGTTCTTC. This codes for CASSLVGGNEQFF.